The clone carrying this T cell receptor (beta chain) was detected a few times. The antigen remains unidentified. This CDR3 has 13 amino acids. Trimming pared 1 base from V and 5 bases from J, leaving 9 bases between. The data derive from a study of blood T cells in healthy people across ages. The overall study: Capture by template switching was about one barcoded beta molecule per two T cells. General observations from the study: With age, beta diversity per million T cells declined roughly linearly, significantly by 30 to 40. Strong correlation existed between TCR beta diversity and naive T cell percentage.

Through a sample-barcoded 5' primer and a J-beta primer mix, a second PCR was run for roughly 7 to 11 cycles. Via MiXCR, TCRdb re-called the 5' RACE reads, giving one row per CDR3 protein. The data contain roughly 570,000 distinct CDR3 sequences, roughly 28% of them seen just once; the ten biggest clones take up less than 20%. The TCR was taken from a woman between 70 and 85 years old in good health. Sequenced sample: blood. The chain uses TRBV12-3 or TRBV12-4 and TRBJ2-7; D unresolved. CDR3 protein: CASSLEGSHEQYF. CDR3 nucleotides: TGTGCCAGCAGTTTAGAGGGTTCCCACGAGCAGTACTTC.